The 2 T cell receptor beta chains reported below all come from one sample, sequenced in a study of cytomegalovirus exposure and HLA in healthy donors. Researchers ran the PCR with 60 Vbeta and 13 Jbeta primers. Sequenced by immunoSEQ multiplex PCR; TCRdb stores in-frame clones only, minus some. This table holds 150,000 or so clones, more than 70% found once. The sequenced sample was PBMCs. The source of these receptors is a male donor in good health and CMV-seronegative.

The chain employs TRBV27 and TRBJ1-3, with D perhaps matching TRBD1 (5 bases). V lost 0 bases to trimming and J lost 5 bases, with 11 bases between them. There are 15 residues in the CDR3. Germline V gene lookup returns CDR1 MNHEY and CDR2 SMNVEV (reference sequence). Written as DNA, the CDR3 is TGTGCCAGCAGTTTATCGGCAGGGCTGAGAAACACCATATATTTT. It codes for CASSLSAGLRNTIYF.

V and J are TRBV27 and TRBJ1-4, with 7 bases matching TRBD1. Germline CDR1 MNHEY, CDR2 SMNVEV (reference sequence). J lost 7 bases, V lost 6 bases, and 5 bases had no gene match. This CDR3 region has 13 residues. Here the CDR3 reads CASRETGFEKLFF. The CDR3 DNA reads TGTGCCAGCAGAGAGACAGGGTTTGAAAAACTGTTTTTT. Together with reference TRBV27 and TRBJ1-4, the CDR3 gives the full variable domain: EAQVTQNPRYLITVTGKKLTVTCSQNMNHEYMSWYRQDPGLGLRQIYYSMNVEVTDKGDVPEGYKVSRKEKRNFPLILESPSPNQTSLYFCASRETGFEKLFFGSGTQLSVL.